This is a list of T cell receptor beta chains from one sample in a study of T cell changes during pregnancy in multiple sclerosis. The method was immunoSEQ multiplex PCR; TCRdb's version includes in-frame clones alone and lacks a portion of them. The sample has more than 65,000 clones, roughly 92% seen once. This sample comprised peripheral blood, obtained in the first trimester of pregnancy. These receptors came from a female donor with multiple sclerosis, enrolled in a pregnancy study. The CDR3 runs from the conserved cysteine through the conserved F or W. The D gene is left open where the match is weak. Size values are once, few and many counts, or a class for expanded clones, and some rows have none.

v_gene: TRBV4-3; d_gene: TRBD1; j_gene: TRBJ2-7; abundance: NA; CDR3nt: TGCGCCAGCAGCCGAGACAGGGGGCAGACCTACGAGCAGTACTTC; CDR3aa: CASSRDRGQTYEQYF
v_gene: TRBV4-3; d_gene: NA; j_gene: TRBJ1-1; abundance: once; CDR3nt: TGCGCCAGCAGCCAAGATTTGGGAGTCGACCGGAACACTGAAGCTTTCTTT; CDR3aa: CASSQDLGVDRNTEAFF
v_gene: TRBV5-4; d_gene: TRBD1; j_gene: TRBJ2-1; abundance: once; CDR3nt: TGTGCCAGCAGCATACAGGGGTACAATGAGCAGTTCTTC; CDR3aa: CASSIQGYNEQFF
v_gene: TRBV5-3; d_gene: NA; j_gene: TRBJ2-1; abundance: NA; CDR3nt: TGTGCCAGAAGCCCCTCCGGGAGCATGAAGAATGAGCAGTTCTTC; CDR3aa: CARSPSGSMKNEQFF
v_gene: TRBV6-1; d_gene: TRBD2; j_gene: TRBJ2-5; abundance: NA; CDR3nt: TGTGCCAGCAGTGAAGGGGCGGGAGTTCGTGGGACCCAGTACTTC; CDR3aa: CASSEGAGVRGTQYF
v_gene: TRBV5-5; d_gene: NA; j_gene: TRBJ1-6; abundance: many; CDR3nt: TGTGCCAGCAGCTTGGCCGCGGAGGTTTATTCACCCCTCCACTTT; CDR3aa: CASSLAAEVYSPLHF
v_gene: TRBV5-6; d_gene: TRBD1; j_gene: TRBJ1-2; abundance: NA; CDR3nt: TGTGCCAGCAGCTCCGGGACAGAGTTTGGCTACACCTTC; CDR3aa: CASSSGTEFGYTF
v_gene: TRBV12-5; d_gene: NA; j_gene: TRBJ1-5; abundance: NA; CDR3nt: TGTGCTAGTGGTTCCTGGGGCGAGGTTACCAATCAGCCCCAGCATTTT; CDR3aa: CASGSWGEVTNQPQHF
v_gene: TRBV18; d_gene: NA; j_gene: TRBJ1-4; abundance: NA; CDR3nt: TGTGCCAGCTCACAGGGACTCGATGAAAAACTGTTTTTT; CDR3aa: CASSQGLDEKLFF
v_gene: TRBV18; d_gene: NA; j_gene: TRBJ2-3; abundance: once; CDR3nt: TGTGCCAGCTCACCTCCTAGCACAGATACGCAGTATTTT; CDR3aa: CASSPPSTDTQYF
v_gene: TRBV7-9; d_gene: TRBD2; j_gene: TRBJ2-3; abundance: NA; CDR3nt: TGTGCCAGCAGCCCCCGGGGAGCGGGGGGAGTCACAGATACGCAGTATTTT; CDR3aa: CASSPRGAGGVTDTQYF
v_gene: TRBV7-2; d_gene: TRBD1; j_gene: TRBJ1-5; abundance: NA; CDR3nt: TGTGCCAGCGGACAGGGGGTTGGGCCCCAGCATTTT; CDR3aa: CASGQGVGPQHF
v_gene: TRBV28; d_gene: NA; j_gene: TRBJ1-1; abundance: NA; CDR3nt: TGTGCCAGCAGACTTATGGAGACTGAAGCTTTCTTT; CDR3aa: CASRLMETEAFF
v_gene: TRBV19; d_gene: TRBD2; j_gene: TRBJ2-1; abundance: NA; CDR3nt: TGTGCCAGTAGTATGGCTAGCGGGGGGGCAAAGATAGATGAGCAGTTCTTC; CDR3aa: CASSMASGGAKIDEQFF
v_gene: TRBV7-9; d_gene: NA; j_gene: TRBJ2-7; abundance: NA; CDR3nt: TGTGCCAGCAGCTTAGCGGGAGGCTACGAGCAGTACTTC; CDR3aa: CASSLAGGYEQYF
v_gene: TRBV30; d_gene: TRBD2; j_gene: TRBJ2-1; abundance: NA; CDR3nt: TGTGCCTGGGGGACTAGCGGGAATGAGCAGTTCTTC; CDR3aa: CAWGTSGNEQFF
v_gene: TRBV6-5; d_gene: NA; j_gene: TRBJ2-5; abundance: NA; CDR3nt: TGTGCCAGCAGTTACAGTGGCAGAGAGACCCAGTACTTC; CDR3aa: CASSYSGRETQYF
v_gene: TRBV11-3; d_gene: NA; j_gene: TRBJ1-4; abundance: NA; CDR3nt: TGTGCCAGCAGCTTAGGGTCCGGACAGAGTAATGAAAAACTGTTTTTT; CDR3aa: CASSLGSGQSNEKLFF
v_gene: TRBV7-2; d_gene: NA; j_gene: TRBJ2-5; abundance: NA; CDR3nt: TGTGCCAGCAGCCTGAATGTGGGGGCTGGAGAGACCCAGTACTTC; CDR3aa: CASSLNVGAGETQYF
v_gene: TRBV5-1; d_gene: TRBD2; j_gene: TRBJ2-5; abundance: NA; CDR3nt: TGCGCCAGCAGTAGGTCTAGCGGATACCAAGAGACCCAGTACTTC; CDR3aa: CASSRSSGYQETQYF
v_gene: TRBV9; d_gene: TRBD1; j_gene: TRBJ2-5; abundance: once; CDR3nt: TGTGCCAGCAGCCCCGGGGACAGACCTCAAGAGACCCAGTACTTC; CDR3aa: CASSPGDRPQETQYF
v_gene: TRBV6-5; d_gene: NA; j_gene: TRBJ1-6; abundance: NA; CDR3nt: TGTGCCAGCAGTGCTGACAGGAAACATTCACCCCTCCACTTT; CDR3aa: CASSADRKHSPLHF
v_gene: TRBV27; d_gene: TRBD1; j_gene: TRBJ1-2; abundance: NA; CDR3nt: TGTGCCAGCAGTACGACCGGGACAGGTTACATCGACACCTTC; CDR3aa: CASSTTGTGYIDTF
v_gene: TRBV6-4; d_gene: NA; j_gene: TRBJ2-1; abundance: NA; CDR3nt: TGTGCCAGCAGTGAAAGTGGCGACAGCCACAATGAGCAGTTCTTC; CDR3aa: CASSESGDSHNEQFF
v_gene: TRBV30; d_gene: TRBD2; j_gene: TRBJ2-1; abundance: NA; CDR3nt: TGTGCCTGGAGTTCGGGGGGGAATGAGCAGTTCTTC; CDR3aa: CAWSSGGNEQFF
v_gene: TRBV6-5; d_gene: TRBD1; j_gene: TRBJ1-2; abundance: few; CDR3nt: TGTGCCAGCAGTGACAGGGGTGGCTACACCTTC; CDR3aa: CASSDRGGYTF
v_gene: TRBV10-3; d_gene: NA; j_gene: TRBJ2-1; abundance: NA; CDR3nt: TGTGCCGTACGACTTGACAGGGAGCAGTTCTTC; CDR3aa: CAVRLDREQFF
v_gene: TRBV6-4; d_gene: NA; j_gene: TRBJ2-1; abundance: few; CDR3nt: TGTGCCAGCAGTGAGCGGGATGGGTCCTACAATGAGCAGTTCTTC; CDR3aa: CASSERDGSYNEQFF
v_gene: TRBV4-3; d_gene: TRBD1; j_gene: TRBJ1-2; abundance: NA; CDR3nt: TGCGCCAGCAGCCAAAACAGGGGTCCCTGGTATGGCTACACCTTC; CDR3aa: CASSQNRGPWYGYTF
v_gene: TRBV27; d_gene: TRBD1; j_gene: TRBJ1-3; abundance: NA; CDR3nt: TGTGCCAGCAGTTTAACAGGGGTTGGGGGAAACACCATATATTTT; CDR3aa: CASSLTGVGGNTIYF
v_gene: TRBV19; d_gene: NA; j_gene: TRBJ2-5; abundance: NA; CDR3nt: TGTGCCAGTAGTATTGGTGGGGGCGCAAAGACCCAGTACTTC; CDR3aa: CASSIGGGAKTQYF
v_gene: TRBV14; d_gene: NA; j_gene: TRBJ2-3; abundance: NA; CDR3nt: TGTGCCAGCAGCCAGGAGACAGATACGCAGTATTTT; CDR3aa: CASSQETDTQYF
v_gene: TRBV19; d_gene: TRBD1; j_gene: TRBJ1-6; abundance: NA; CDR3nt: TGTGCCAGTAGTGTCGAGCGACAGGGCGGTTCACCCCTCCACTTT; CDR3aa: CASSVERQGGSPLHF
v_gene: TRBV4-3; d_gene: NA; j_gene: TRBJ1-4; abundance: NA; CDR3nt: TGCGCCAGCAGCCAAGACCCTAACCCGGGTGATGAAAAACTGTTTTTT; CDR3aa: CASSQDPNPGDEKLFF
v_gene: TRBV9; d_gene: NA; j_gene: TRBJ2-7; abundance: NA; CDR3nt: TGTGCCAGCAGCGCAACCCCAGCGGCCTCCTACGAGCAGTACTTC; CDR3aa: CASSATPAASYEQYF
v_gene: TRBV7-9; d_gene: TRBD2; j_gene: TRBJ2-7; abundance: NA; CDR3nt: TGTGCCAGCAGCTTAGCGTTCCGGCTAGCGGGAGTTTACGAGCAGTACTTC; CDR3aa: CASSLAFRLAGVYEQYF
v_gene: TRBV7-3; d_gene: NA; j_gene: TRBJ2-7; abundance: NA; CDR3nt: TGTGCCAGCAGTGACGGGACCTACGAGCAGTACTTC; CDR3aa: CASSDGTYEQYF
v_gene: TRBV27; d_gene: NA; j_gene: TRBJ1-2; abundance: NA; CDR3nt: TGTGCCAGCAGTTATCGGGAGGGTGGGGGCTACACCTTC; CDR3aa: CASSYREGGGYTF
v_gene: TRBV2; d_gene: NA; j_gene: TRBJ2-1; abundance: few; CDR3nt: TGTGCCAGCGGGGGGGCGTCCTACAATGAGCAGTTCTTC; CDR3aa: CASGGASYNEQFF
v_gene: TRBV4-1; d_gene: TRBD2; j_gene: TRBJ2-7; abundance: NA; CDR3nt: TGCGCCAGCAGCCAAAGCCAGGGAGGGGTCCTCTACGAGCAGTACTTC; CDR3aa: CASSQSQGGVLYEQYF
v_gene: TRBV2; d_gene: NA; j_gene: TRBJ1-5; abundance: NA; CDR3nt: TGTGCCAGCAGCCCTGAGACAGTCCAGCCCCAGCATTTT; CDR3aa: CASSPETVQPQHF
v_gene: TRBV10-2; d_gene: TRBD1; j_gene: TRBJ1-5; abundance: NA; CDR3nt: TGCGCCAGCAGTGGGCGGACCACAGGGGGAGGTCAGCCCCAGCATTTT; CDR3aa: CASSGRTTGGGQPQHF
v_gene: TRBV19; d_gene: NA; j_gene: TRBJ2-7; abundance: NA; CDR3nt: TGTGCCAGTAGTATAGACCGACAGAACTACGAGCAGTACTTC; CDR3aa: CASSIDRQNYEQYF
v_gene: TRBV18; d_gene: NA; j_gene: TRBJ2-1; abundance: NA; CDR3nt: TGTGCCAGCTCACCACTGGCGAGGGCTTCCTACAATGAGCAGTTCTTC; CDR3aa: CASSPLARASYNEQFF
v_gene: TRBV6-1; d_gene: NA; j_gene: TRBJ2-1; abundance: NA; CDR3nt: TGTGCCAGCATCGGGAAGACTAGAGTCCACAATGAGCAGTTCTTC; CDR3aa: CASIGKTRVHNEQFF
v_gene: TRBV5-6; d_gene: TRBD1; j_gene: TRBJ2-1; abundance: NA; CDR3nt: TGTGCCAGCAGCCCGACAGGGGATGAGCAGTTCTTC; CDR3aa: CASSPTGDEQFF
v_gene: TRBV2; d_gene: NA; j_gene: TRBJ1-4; abundance: once; CDR3nt: TGTGCCAGCAGAAAACAGGGTCTAGCTAATGAAAAACTGTTTTTT; CDR3aa: CASRKQGLANEKLFF
v_gene: TRBV27; d_gene: NA; j_gene: TRBJ1-1; abundance: NA; CDR3nt: TGTGCCAGCAGTTGGATCTCCAAGGGGACTGAAGCTTTCTTT; CDR3aa: CASSWISKGTEAFF
v_gene: TRBV6-5; d_gene: NA; j_gene: TRBJ2-1; abundance: NA; CDR3nt: TGTGCCAGCAGTTACTTGGAGGCTAATAATGAGCAGTTCTTC; CDR3aa: CASSYLEANNEQFF
v_gene: TRBV2; d_gene: TRBD2; j_gene: TRBJ2-5; abundance: NA; CDR3nt: TGTGCCAGCAGCGGGGGACTAGCGAACCAAGAGACCCAGTACTTC; CDR3aa: CASSGGLANQETQYF
v_gene: TRBV19; d_gene: NA; j_gene: TRBJ1-3; abundance: NA; CDR3nt: TGTGCCAGTAGACAATACTCTGGAAACACCATATATTTT; CDR3aa: CASRQYSGNTIYF
v_gene: TRBV6-1; d_gene: NA; j_gene: TRBJ2-1; abundance: once; CDR3nt: TGTGCCAGTGACTTCTACAATGAGCAGTTCTTC; CDR3aa: CASDFYNEQFF
v_gene: TRBV5-6; d_gene: TRBD1; j_gene: TRBJ1-1; abundance: NA; CDR3nt: TGTGCCAGCAGCGCGGGGGACAGGGAATACACTGAAGCTTTCTTT; CDR3aa: CASSAGDREYTEAFF